This T cell receptor beta chain was obtained from a study of cytomegalovirus exposure and HLA in healthy donors. General observations from the study: It was reported that the classifier diagnosed cytomegalovirus status with high specificity and sensitivity in both the original and validation cohorts.

Sequenced by immunoSEQ multiplex PCR; TCRdb stores in-frame clones only, minus some. Seen here are around 110,000 clones, about 88% observed once, and the top ten hold less than 2%. This clone was recorded once. Its antigen is unknown. Between the trimmed V and J ends, which lost 3 bases and 3 bases, there was a span of 9 bases. The CDR3 spans 13 residues. Germline V gene lookup returns CDR1 MNHEY and CDR2 SVGAGI. The sequence derives from a woman between 18 and 30 years old in good health and CMV-seropositive. The V gene is TRBV6-5, the J gene TRBJ2-7, with D possibly matching TRBD2 (5 bases). The material sequenced was PBMCs. As DNA, the CDR3 is TGTGCCAGCAGTTATGGGAGCATCTACGAGCAGTACTTC. Encoded protein: CASSYGSIYEQYF.